This T cell receptor beta chain was retrieved from a study of T-cell reconstitution after alpha-beta-depleted transplantation in children. V was shortened by 3 bases and J by 1 base, with 9 bases between the two germline ends. The CDR3 runs 14 residues. Germline V gives CDR1 MNHNS, CDR2 SASEGT. Preparation of the TCRbeta library involved a method that used unique molecular identifiers. In TCRdb, the PCR reads were re-called with MiXCR into one record per CDR3 protein. The profile shows 440,000 or so distinct CDR3 sequences, around 9.9% of them singletons. The clonotype originates from a human donor who donated a stem cell graft to a child with acute myeloid leukemia. This specimen was PBMCs from the stem cell graft donor, taken from the stem cell graft. The chain is built from TRBV6-1 and TRBJ2-5, with TRBD1 as a possible D gene (6 bases). CDR3 nucleotide sequence: TGTGCCAGCAGTGACCCGGACAGCCAAGAGACCCAGTACTTC. It specifies CASSDPDSQETQYF.